One sample yielded the 7 T cell receptor beta chains listed below, sequenced in a study of cytomegalovirus exposure and HLA in healthy donors. The primer mix had 60 Vbeta and 13 Jbeta primers. Here immunoSEQ multiplex PCR was the method, and the copy in TCRdb shows in-frame clones only, minus some. Of fewer than 150,000 clones in the sample, approximately 80% were seen once. Sequencing was done on a sample of PBMCs. These TCRs come from a man in his forties or fifties in good health and CMV-seropositive.

V gene TRBV4-2 combines with J gene TRBJ2-1; tentative D call: TRBD2 (6 bases). Germline V gene sequence: CDR1 LGHNA, CDR2 YNFKEQ. V was pared by 4 bases and J by 2 bases, with 9 bases between. This CDR3 is built from 14 residues. The CDR3 nucleotides are TGTGCCAGCAGCCCAACGGGAGCCTACAATGAGCAGTTCTTC. The encoded protein is CASSPTGAYNEQFF.

The V call is TRBV7-2, the J call TRBJ1-4; weak D call: TRBD1 (5 bases). CDR3 length: 16 amino acids. Germline CDR1 is SGHTA and CDR2 is FQGNSA. V lost 6 bases and J 0 bases, leaving 14 bases between the germline ends. CDR3 loop: CASSPRQPSTNEKLFF. The CDR3 region has the DNA TGTGCCAGCAGTCCTCGACAGCCTTCAACTAATGAAAAACTGTTTTTT.

The chain recombines TRBV27 with TRBJ1-1; D not certain. This CDR3 is 12 amino acids long. Deletions cut 3 bases from V and 7 bases from J, with 9 bases between. In germline, CDR1 is MNHEY, CDR2 SMNVEV (reference sequence). CDR3 in amino acids: CASSFRGGEAFF. The DNA of the CDR3 is TGTGCCAGCAGTTTTCGCGGCGGTGAAGCTTTCTTT.

The chain joins TRBV5-6 to TRBJ1-5; TRBD1 is a possible D gene (6 bases). This CDR3 region has 12 residues. Deletions cut 3 bases from V and 7 bases from J, with 8 bases between. The germline gives CDR1 SGHDT, CDR2 YYEEEE. The CDR3 sequence is CASSSDSQPQHF. CDR3 sequence (DNA): TGTGCCAGCAGCTCGGACAGCCAGCCCCAGCATTTT.

Notes on this clone: Additional DNA sequences in this sample encode the identical CDR3. This chain links TRBV30 with TRBJ2-7, with D possibly TRBD2 on 5 matching bases. This CDR3 is 12 amino acids long. V lost 0 bases and J 3 bases, leaving 6 bases between the germline ends. Germline V gene lookup returns CDR1 GTSNPN and CDR2 SVGIG (reference sequence). The CDR3 bases are TGTGCCTGGAGTGTACGGGGCTACGAGCAGTACTTC. It is translated as CAWSVRGYEQYF.

This rearrangement joins TRBV5-8 to TRBJ2-7, with unresolved D. Germline V CDR1 and CDR2: SGHTS, YDEGEE. This CDR3 has 12 residues. Trimming cost V 0 bases and J 6 bases, with 7 bases left between them. Here the CDR3 DNA reads TGTGCCAGCAGCTTGGTTCCCGTCGAGCAGTACTTC. It encodes CASSLVPVEQYF.

The rearrangement joins TRBV27 to TRBJ1-4; D unresolved. Germline loops: CDR1 MNHEY, CDR2 SMNVEV (reference sequence). Trimming removed 2 bases at V and 4 bases at J, with 5 bases between. There are 13 residues in the CDR3. The CDR3 DNA sequence: TGTGCCAGCAGTTTACTGAGTAATGAAAAACTGTTTTTT. Its protein is CASSLLSNEKLFF.